This paragraph reports one TCR beta chain. The authors' processing: Reference gene primer amplification yielded estimated nucleated cell counts. Data came from immunoSEQ multiplex PCR; TCRdb stores just in-frame clones and leaves some out. For V, J and clone size, that table is used; D and trimming come from the DNA. The sample carries about 94,000 clones, about four fifths recorded once. Germline CDR1 is GTSNPN and CDR2 is SVGIG (reference sequence). V gave up 0 bases and J gave up 15 bases, with 12 bases separating them. The length of the CDR3 is 11 residues. The data originate from a study of blood T cell repertoires in COVID-19. As for the study in general: Samples taken during acute and convalescent COVID-19 were collected in the United States, Italy and Spain.

Sequenced material: peripheral blood. This receptor was taken from a man between 60 and 75 years old with acute or convalescent COVID-19. This chain connects TRBV30 to TRBJ2-1, with D tentatively TRBD1 (5 bases). The CDR3 nucleotides read TGTGCCTGGAGTGTAGGCAGGGTCATGTTCTTC. Residues: CAWSVGRVMFF.